These 27 T cell receptor beta chains share one sample of origin, sequenced in a study of shared clonotypes between healthy human individuals. Sequenced by immunoSEQ multiplex PCR; TCRdb stores in-frame clones only, minus some. The profile covers 950,000 to 1,100,000 clones, with about four fifths appearing a single time and 0.61% taken by the ten largest. Material for sequencing was memory CD4+ T cells from PBMCs. The subset was: CD45RA-negative fraction. All receptors come from a man aged 18 to 30 in good health. Some clones in this sample may be carry-over from other donors' samples.

This rearrangement joins TRBV6-5 to TRBJ2-7; no clear D gene. The CDR3 is 15 residues long. Germline CDR1 MNHEY, CDR2 SVGAGI. V shed 6 bases and J shed 0 bases, with 15 bases lying between them. The chain's CDR3 is CASRRGRSSSYEQYF. The CDR3 region has the DNA TGTGCCAGCAGACGAGGACGGTCGAGCTCCTACGAGCAGTACTTC.

The J gene is TRBJ2-1, the V gene TRBV5-1; D call uncertain. The CDR3 is 13 residues long. Germline V CDR1 and CDR2: SGHRS, YFSETQ. V lost 4 bases to trimming and J lost 2 bases, with 7 bases between them. The CDR3 reads CASSPRPYNEQFF. The CDR3 bases are TGCGCCAGCAGCCCGCGGCCCTACAATGAGCAGTTCTTC. The full variable domain, with the rest looked up from reference TRBV5-1 and TRBJ2-1, is KAGVTQTPRYLIKTRGQQVTLSCSPISGHRSVSWYQQTPGQGLQFLFEYFSETQRNKGNFPGRFSGRQFSNSRSEMNVSTLELGDSALYLCASSPRPYNEQFFGPGTRLTVL.

This clone was seen once. Compared with germline, one end of the junction differs, possibly owing to a read error. The chain carries TRBV19 and TRBJ2-4, with a weak D call TRBD1 (8 bases). Germline values: CDR1 LNHDA, CDR2 SQIVND (reference sequence). The CDR3 extends over 16 amino acids. The CDR3 protein is CASSIGGDRAKNIQYF. DNA for the CDR3: TGTGCCAGTAGCATAGGGGGGGACAGGGCCAAAAACATTCAGTACTTC.

This clone was found a few times. The chain employs TRBV4-1 and TRBJ2-1; 13 bases line up with TRBD2. The germline gives CDR1 MGHRA, CDR2 YSYEKL. This CDR3 comprises 15 residues. The V segment lost 1 base and the J segment 8 bases; nucleotides outside the gene matches: 2. CDR3 residues: CASSQGTSGSHEQFF. The CDR3 nucleotides are TGCGCCAGCAGCCAAGGGACTAGCGGGAGCCATGAGCAGTTCTTC.

This clone was observed at least ten times. This rearrangement joins TRBV5-1 to TRBJ2-3; 7 nucleotides line up with TRBD2. Germline V gene sequence: CDR1 SGHRS, CDR2 YFSETQ. The V and J ends lost 3 bases and 3 bases, in that order; junction bases with no gene match: 10. The CDR3 is 16 residues long. This chain's CDR3 is CASSSSAASGTDTQYF. CDR3 nucleotide sequence: TGCGCCAGCAGCTCATCCGCGGCTAGCGGTACAGATACGCAGTATTTT.

The chain has TRBV6-5 and TRBJ1-2; 8 nucleotides agree with TRBD1. The CDR3 spans 16 residues. The V gene's germline CDR1 is MNHEY and CDR2 SVGAGI. J gave up 0 bases and V 2 bases, and 5 bases lay outside the gene matches. The CDR3 DNA reads as TGTGCCAGCAGTTACCGACAGGGGATGCCTAACTATGGCTACACCTTC. The encoded protein is CASSYRQGMPNYGYTF.

The chain combines TRBV6-1 with TRBJ1-2; D is perhaps TRBD1 (5 bases). The germline V and J ends were trimmed by 2 bases and 6 bases, with 10 bases remaining between them. CDR3 size: 13 residues. CDR1 is MNHNS, CDR2 SASEGT, per germline. This chain's CDR3 is CASSEKGSNGYTF. The CDR3 nucleotides are TGTGCCAGCAGTGAAAAGGGGTCGAATGGCTACACCTTC.

The chain links TRBV5-4 to TRBJ2-3, with TRBD2 matching 13 bases. V was clipped by 3 bases and J by 4 bases; unmatched bases: 2. From germline, CDR1 is SGHNT and CDR2 YYREEE (reference sequence). The CDR3 sequence is 15 residues long. The CDR3 spells CASSSGLAGADTQYF. The DNA for the CDR3 is TGTGCCAGCAGCTCCGGACTAGCGGGAGCAGATACGCAGTATTTT.

The CDR3 DNA reads TGTGCCAGCAGAATTACCGGGACAGGGGGTGGCTACACCTTC. Protein: CASRITGTGGGYTF. V usage is TRBV27 and J usage is TRBJ1-2; 11 bases are shared with TRBD1. CDR3 length: 14 amino acids. Germline CDR1 and CDR2: MNHEY and SMNVEV (reference sequence). V trimming: 6 bases; J trimming: 7 bases; junction bases outside the gene matches: 7.

The chain is built from TRBV7-2 and TRBJ1-5, with a weak D call TRBD1 (5 bases). CDR1 and CDR2 (germline): SGHTA, FQGNSA. Trimming took 0 bases from V and 1 from J, leaving 10 bases between them. This CDR3 comprises 16 residues. In DNA, the CDR3 is TGTGCCAGCAGCTTAGCGGCGGGGGTGAGCAATCAGCCCCAGCATTTT. Encoded protein: CASSLAAGVSNQPQHF.

The rearrangement links TRBV5-1 to TRBJ2-2; 9 bases agree with TRBD2. V gave up 1 base and J gave up 5 bases; unmatched junction bases: 6. CDR1 SGHRS and CDR2 YFSETQ come from the germline V gene. The CDR3 runs 16 residues. CDR3 loop: CASSLNLAGNTGELFF. For the CDR3, the DNA is TGCGCCAGCAGCTTGAACCTAGCGGGAAATACCGGGGAGCTGTTTTTT.

With respect to this clone: Other DNA variants within this sample encode the same CDR3. J is TRBJ2-5 and V is TRBV6-5; no clear D. The CDR3 loop spans 15 amino acids. The germline gives CDR1 MNHEY, CDR2 SVGAGI. Trimming left V 0 bases short and J 2 bases short, with 10 bases between. The CDR3 DNA is TGTGCCAGCAGTTACTCGTGGGCCGCACAAGAGACCCAGTACTTC. Translation: CASSYSWAAQETQYF.

The rearrangement uses TRBV11-2 and TRBJ1-4; D not certain. CDR1 and CDR2 from the germline V gene are SGHAT and FQNNGV. Between the trimmed V and J ends, which lost 0 bases and 8 bases, there was a span of 10 bases. CDR3 length: 14 residues. CDR3: CASSLDGVGEKLFF. The CDR3, as DNA: TGTGCCAGCAGCTTAGATGGGGTTGGCGAAAAACTGTTTTTT.

The chain couples TRBV18 to TRBJ1-1; unclear D gene. CDR3 size: 14 residues. CDR1 is KGHSH, CDR2 LQKENI, per germline. V was clipped by 2 bases and J by 2 bases, with 9 bases between them. The CDR3 here is CASSPSDTNTEAFF. In DNA form, the CDR3 reads TGTGCCAGCTCACCATCTGATACTAACACTGAAGCTTTCTTT. Based on the CDR3 plus reference TRBV18 and TRBJ1-1, the full variable domain is NAGVMQNPRHLVRRRGQEARLRCSPMKGHSHVYWYRQLPEEGLKFMVYLQKENIIDESGMPKERFSAEFPKEGPSILRIQQVVRGDSAAYFCASSPSDTNTEAFFGQGTRLTVV.

This sequence joins TRBV18 and TRBJ2-5; D ambiguous. Germline V lookup: CDR1 KGHSH, CDR2 LQKENI. There are 15 residues in the CDR3. V gave up 1 base and J gave up 1 base, with 10 bases separating them. The CDR3 is CASSPLQAAQETQYF. The CDR3 DNA reads as TGTGCCAGCTCACCACTCCAGGCGGCCCAAGAGACCCAGTACTTC.

This chain connects TRBV5-6 to TRBJ1-4; D call uncertain. CDR3 length equals 14 residues. Germline V gene sequence: CDR1 SGHDT, CDR2 YYEEEE. The germline V and J ends were trimmed by 1 base and 1 base, with 5 bases remaining between them. The CDR3 spells CASSLSVTNEKLFF. The CDR3, as DNA: TGTGCCAGCAGCTTGTCTGTAACTAATGAAAAACTGTTTTTT.

The chain has TRBV7-3 and TRBJ1-3; D is unclear. The V gene lost 2 bases and the J gene lost 1 base, with 12 bases spanning the gap. Germline V CDR1 and CDR2: SGHTA, FQGTGA. The CDR3 spans 16 residues. The CDR3 DNA follows: TGTGCCAGCAGCTTAGGACCGAGTCCTTCTGGAAACACCATATATTTT. Encoded protein: CASSLGPSPSGNTIYF.

Note on this clone: This CDR3 is also generated by other DNA sequences in the sample. This rearrangement joins TRBV20-1 to TRBJ1-4; D unclear. The CDR3 is 10 residues long. From germline, CDR1 is DFQATT and CDR2 SNEGSKA (reference sequence). V lost 1 base, J lost 7 bases, and 1 base lay in between. CDR3 sequence (DNA): TGCAGTGCTAGAGGTGAAAAACTGTTTTTT. It translates to CSARGEKLFF.

The chain employs TRBV19 and TRBJ2-6, with D possibly TRBD1 on 5 matching bases. This CDR3 comprises 15 residues. Germline V gene lookup returns CDR1 LNHDA and CDR2 SQIVND (reference sequence). V was cut by 6 bases and J by 2 bases, with 11 bases left in between. The CDR3 is CASSDKGTGANVLTF. CDR3 in DNA: TGTGCCAGTAGCGACAAGGGGACTGGGGCCAACGTCCTGACTTTC.

The chain's CDR3 is CASSFTWTSANTGELFF. The CDR3 DNA reads as TGTGCCAGCAGCTTTACCTGGACTAGCGCGAACACCGGGGAGCTGTTTTTT. This chain joins TRBV28 and TRBJ2-2; 9 nucleotides line up with TRBD2. Germline V CDR1 and CDR2: MDHEN, SYDVKM. The length of the CDR3 is 17 residues. The J segment lost 0 bases and the V segment lost 6 bases, leaving 8 bases of the junction unmatched.

The table lists this clone with a count of one. The chain recombines TRBV27 with TRBJ1-4, with 10 bases aligning to TRBD1. Germline trimming cut 6 bases from V and 8 bases from J; bases unmatched to any gene: 6. The V gene's germline CDR1 is MNHEY and CDR2 SMNVEV (reference sequence). The CDR3 spans 14 residues. CDR3 residues: CASRRDRGGEKLFF. CDR3 DNA: TGTGCCAGCAGAAGGGACAGGGGAGGGGAAAAACTGTTTTTT.

This chain uses TRBV30 with TRBJ2-5, with D unclear. This CDR3 is 15 amino acids long. Germline V lookup: CDR1 GTSNPN, CDR2 SVGIG (reference sequence). Trimming took off 0 bases at V and 1 base at J, with 12 bases between the two ends. The CDR3 coding sequence is TGTGCCTGGAGTGTTTCCAGGCGATTCCAAGAGACCCAGTACTTC. Translating gives CAWSVSRRFQETQYF.

As concerns this clone: At the DNA level, this CDR3 is encoded by other sequences in the same sample as well. The chain joins TRBV19 to TRBJ2-2, with D unclear. The CDR3 has 11 amino acids. The V end was cut by 4 bases, the J end by 3 bases, with 0 bases between. Germline V gene data show CDR1 as LNHDA and CDR2 as SQIVND (reference sequence). CDR3 residues: CASSNTGELFF. Here the CDR3 DNA reads TGTGCCAGTAGTAACACCGGGGAGCTGTTTTTT.

This sequence joins TRBV2 and TRBJ1-4; no firm D call. Germline V CDR1 and CDR2: SNHLY, FYNNEI. The V end was cut by 4 bases, the J end by 0 bases, with 9 bases between. The CDR3 loop spans 15 amino acids. The DNA of the CDR3 is TGTGCCAGCAGTGGTCTTCTCCCAACTAATGAAAAACTGTTTTTT. It translates to CASSGLLPTNEKLFF. The full variable domain, with the rest looked up from reference TRBV2 and TRBJ1-4, is EPEVTQTPSHQVTQMGQEVILRCVPISNHLYFYWYRQILGQKVEFLVSFYNNEISEKSEIFDDQFSVERPDGSNFTLKIRSTKLEDSAMYFCASSGLLPTNEKLFFGSGTQLSVL.

V usage is TRBV6-1 and J usage is TRBJ2-3; unclear D gene. The length of the CDR3 is 13 residues. Germline CDR1 reads MNHNS; CDR2 reads SASEGT. V was clipped by 1 base and J by 6 bases, with 8 bases between them. CDR3 in DNA: TGTGCCAGCAGTGAAGGGAATGTGGATACGCAGTATTTT. Protein product: CASSEGNVDTQYF.

The V gene is TRBV18, the J gene TRBJ2-5, with D unclear. CDR3 length equals 13 residues. Trimming stripped 5 bases from V and 4 bases from J, with 11 bases between. The germline CDR1 and CDR2 sequences are KGHSH and LQKENI. CDR3: CASSATFGETQYF. In DNA form, the CDR3 reads TGTGCCAGCTCAGCGACTTTTGGAGAGACCCAGTACTTC.

This clone was seen once. J is TRBJ1-1 and V is TRBV7-3; D may be TRBD1 (6 bases). The V gene lost 5 bases and the J gene lost 3 bases, with 16 bases spanning the gap. The CDR3 has 15 residues. Germline lookup yields CDR1 SGHTA and CDR2 FQGTGA. CDR3: CASSRMYRVDTEAFF. CDR3 sequence (DNA): TGTGCCAGCAGCCGGATGTACAGGGTTGACACTGAAGCTTTCTTT.